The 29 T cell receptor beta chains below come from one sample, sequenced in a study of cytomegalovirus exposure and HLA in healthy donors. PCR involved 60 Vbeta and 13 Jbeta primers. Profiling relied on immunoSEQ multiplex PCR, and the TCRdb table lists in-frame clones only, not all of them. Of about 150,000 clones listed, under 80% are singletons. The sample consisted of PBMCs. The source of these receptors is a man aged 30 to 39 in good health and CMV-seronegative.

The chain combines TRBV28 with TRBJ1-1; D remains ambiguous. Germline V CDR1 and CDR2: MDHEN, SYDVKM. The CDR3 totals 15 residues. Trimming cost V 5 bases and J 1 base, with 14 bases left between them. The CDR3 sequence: CASSLPGSGNTEAFF. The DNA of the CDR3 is TGTGCCAGCAGTCTCCCGGGTTCGGGGAACACTGAAGCTTTCTTT.

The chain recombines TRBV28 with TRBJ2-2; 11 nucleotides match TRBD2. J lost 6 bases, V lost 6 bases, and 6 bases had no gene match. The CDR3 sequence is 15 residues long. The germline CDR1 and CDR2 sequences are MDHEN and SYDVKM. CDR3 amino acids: CASSISGGAAGELFF. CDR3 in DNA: TGTGCCAGCAGCATTAGCGGGGGGGCGGCCGGGGAGCTGTTTTTT.

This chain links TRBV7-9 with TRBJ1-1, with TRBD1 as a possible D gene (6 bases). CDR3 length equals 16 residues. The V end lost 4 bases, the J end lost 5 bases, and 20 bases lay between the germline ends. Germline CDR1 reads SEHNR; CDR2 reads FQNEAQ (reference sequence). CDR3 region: CASSYLSGAPGTEAFF. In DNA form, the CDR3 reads TGTGCCAGCAGCTACTTGTCAGGGGCCCCGGGGACTGAAGCTTTCTTT.

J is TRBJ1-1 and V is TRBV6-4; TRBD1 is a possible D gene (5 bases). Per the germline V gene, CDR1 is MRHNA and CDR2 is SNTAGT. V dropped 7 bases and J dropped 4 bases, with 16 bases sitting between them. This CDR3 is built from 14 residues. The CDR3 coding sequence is TGTGCCAGCACAACCCGGGACGGGGGCACTGAAGCTTTCTTT. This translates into CASTTRDGGTEAFF.

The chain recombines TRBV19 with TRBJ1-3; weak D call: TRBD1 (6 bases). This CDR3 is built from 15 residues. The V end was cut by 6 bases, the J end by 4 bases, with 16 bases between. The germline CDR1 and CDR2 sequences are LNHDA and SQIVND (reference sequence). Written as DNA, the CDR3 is TGTGCCAGTAGCGAGAACGGGACACCCGGAAACACCATATATTTT. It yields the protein CASSENGTPGNTIYF.

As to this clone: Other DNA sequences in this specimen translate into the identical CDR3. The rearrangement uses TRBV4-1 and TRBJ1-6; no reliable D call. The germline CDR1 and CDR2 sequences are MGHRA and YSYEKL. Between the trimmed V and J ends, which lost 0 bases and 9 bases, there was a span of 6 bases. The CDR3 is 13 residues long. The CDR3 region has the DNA TGCGCCAGCAGCCAAGACCGGGTTTCACCCCTCCACTTT. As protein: CASSQDRVSPLHF.

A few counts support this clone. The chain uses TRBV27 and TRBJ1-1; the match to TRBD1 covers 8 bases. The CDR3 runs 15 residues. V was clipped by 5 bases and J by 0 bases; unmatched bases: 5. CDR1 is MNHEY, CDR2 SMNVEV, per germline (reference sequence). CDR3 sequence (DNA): TGTGCCAGCAGTGTCGGGACAGGCATGAACACTGAAGCTTTCTTT. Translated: CASSVGTGMNTEAFF.

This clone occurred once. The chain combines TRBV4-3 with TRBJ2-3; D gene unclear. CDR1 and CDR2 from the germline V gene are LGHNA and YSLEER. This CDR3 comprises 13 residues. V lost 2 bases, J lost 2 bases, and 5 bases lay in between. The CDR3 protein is CASSQTITDTQYF. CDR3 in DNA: TGCGCCAGCAGCCAAACTATCACAGATACGCAGTATTTT.

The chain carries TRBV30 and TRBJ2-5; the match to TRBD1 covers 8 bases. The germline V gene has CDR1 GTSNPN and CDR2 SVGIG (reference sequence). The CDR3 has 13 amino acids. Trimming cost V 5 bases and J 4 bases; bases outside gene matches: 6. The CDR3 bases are TGTGCCTGGGACGAAGGACAGGGAGAGACCCAGTACTTC. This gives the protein CAWDEGQGETQYF.

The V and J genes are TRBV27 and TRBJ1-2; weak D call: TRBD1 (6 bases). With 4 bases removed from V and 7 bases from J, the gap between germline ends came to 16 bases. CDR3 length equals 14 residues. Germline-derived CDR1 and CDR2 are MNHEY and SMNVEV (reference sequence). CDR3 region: CASSSASRGRGYTF. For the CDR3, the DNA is TGTGCCAGCAGTTCGGCATCCAGGGGTCGTGGCTACACCTTC.

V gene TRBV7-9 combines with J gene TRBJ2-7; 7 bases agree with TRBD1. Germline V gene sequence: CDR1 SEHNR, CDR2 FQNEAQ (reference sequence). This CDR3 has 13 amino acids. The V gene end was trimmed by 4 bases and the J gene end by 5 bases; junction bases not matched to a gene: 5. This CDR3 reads CASSSLTGNEQYF. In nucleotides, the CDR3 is TGTGCCAGCAGCTCCTTGACAGGGAACGAGCAGTACTTC.

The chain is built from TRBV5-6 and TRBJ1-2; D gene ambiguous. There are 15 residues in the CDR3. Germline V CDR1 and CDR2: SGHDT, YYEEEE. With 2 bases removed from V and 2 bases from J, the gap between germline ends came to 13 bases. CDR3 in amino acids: CASSLFNRINYGYTF. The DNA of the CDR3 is TGTGCCAGCAGCTTATTTAACAGAATAAACTATGGCTACACCTTC.

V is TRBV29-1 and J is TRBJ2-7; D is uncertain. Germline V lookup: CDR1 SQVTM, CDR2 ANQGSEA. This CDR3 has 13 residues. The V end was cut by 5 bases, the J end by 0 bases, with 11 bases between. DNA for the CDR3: TGCAGCGTTTCTAACCTAGGCTCCTACGAGCAGTACTTC. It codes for CSVSNLGSYEQYF.

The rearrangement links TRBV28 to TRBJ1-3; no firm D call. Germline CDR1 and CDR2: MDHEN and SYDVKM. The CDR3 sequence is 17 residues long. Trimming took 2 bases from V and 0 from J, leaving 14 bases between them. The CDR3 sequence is CASSLRRDLLSGNTIYF. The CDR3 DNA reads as TGTGCCAGCAGTTTACGCCGGGATCTACTCTCTGGAAACACCATATATTTT.

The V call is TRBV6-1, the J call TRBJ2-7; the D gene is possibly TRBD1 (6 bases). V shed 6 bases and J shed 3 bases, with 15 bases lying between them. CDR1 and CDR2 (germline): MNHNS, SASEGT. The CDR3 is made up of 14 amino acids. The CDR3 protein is CASRASKGDYEQYF. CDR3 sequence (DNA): TGTGCCAGCAGGGCCTCTAAGGGGGACTACGAGCAGTACTTC.

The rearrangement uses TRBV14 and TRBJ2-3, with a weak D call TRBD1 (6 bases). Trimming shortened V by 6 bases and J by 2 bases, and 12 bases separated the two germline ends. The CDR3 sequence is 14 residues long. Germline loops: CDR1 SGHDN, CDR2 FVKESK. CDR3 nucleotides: TGTGCCAGCAGTGTTTGGACAGTCACAGATACGCAGTATTTT. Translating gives CASSVWTVTDTQYF.

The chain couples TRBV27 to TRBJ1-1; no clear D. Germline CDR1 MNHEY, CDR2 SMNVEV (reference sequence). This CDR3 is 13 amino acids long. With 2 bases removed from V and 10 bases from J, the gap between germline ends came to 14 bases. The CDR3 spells CASSLRQARRAFF. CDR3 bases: TGTGCCAGCAGTTTAAGGCAGGCCCGTAGAGCTTTCTTT.

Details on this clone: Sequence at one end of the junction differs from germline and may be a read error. CDR3 amino acids: CASSPSRGNTGELFF. CDR3 nucleotide sequence: TGCGCCAGCAGCCCCTCGCGGGGTAACACCGGGGAGCTGTTTTTT. This chain links TRBV5-4 with TRBJ2-2, with D perhaps TRBD2 (6 bases). Looked up from germline, CDR1 is SGHNT and CDR2 is YYREEE (reference sequence). There are 15 residues in the CDR3.

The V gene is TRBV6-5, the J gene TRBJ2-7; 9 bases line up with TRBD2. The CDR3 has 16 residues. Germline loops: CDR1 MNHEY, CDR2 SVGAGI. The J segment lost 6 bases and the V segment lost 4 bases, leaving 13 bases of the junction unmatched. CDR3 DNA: TGTGCCAGCAGTTTAAGCGGGGGGCTCCGTTTAGGCGAGCAGTACTTC. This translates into CASSLSGGLRLGEQYF.

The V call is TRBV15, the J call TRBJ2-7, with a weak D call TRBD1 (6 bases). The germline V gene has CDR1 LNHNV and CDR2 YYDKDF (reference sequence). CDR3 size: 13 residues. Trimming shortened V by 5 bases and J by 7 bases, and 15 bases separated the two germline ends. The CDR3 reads CATSLNRVGEQYF. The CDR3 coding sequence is TGTGCCACCAGCCTGAACAGGGTGGGGGAGCAGTACTTC.

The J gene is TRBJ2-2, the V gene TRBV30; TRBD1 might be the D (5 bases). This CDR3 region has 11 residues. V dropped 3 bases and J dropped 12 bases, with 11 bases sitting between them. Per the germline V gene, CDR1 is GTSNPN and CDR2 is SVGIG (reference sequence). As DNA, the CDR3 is TGTGCCTGGAGAAAGGGGCTGCAGCTGTTTTTT. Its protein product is CAWRKGLQLFF.

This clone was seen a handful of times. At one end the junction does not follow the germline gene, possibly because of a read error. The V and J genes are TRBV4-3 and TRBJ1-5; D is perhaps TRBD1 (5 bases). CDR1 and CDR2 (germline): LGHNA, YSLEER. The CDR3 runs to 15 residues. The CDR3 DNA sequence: TGCGCCAGCAGCCGAACCGACAGCCGCAATCAGCCCCAGAATTTT. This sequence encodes CASSRTDSRNQPQNF.

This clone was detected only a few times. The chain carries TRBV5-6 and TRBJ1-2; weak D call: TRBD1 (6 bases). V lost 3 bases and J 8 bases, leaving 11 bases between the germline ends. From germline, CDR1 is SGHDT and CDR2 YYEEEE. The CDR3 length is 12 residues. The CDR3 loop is CASSYRVGGYTF. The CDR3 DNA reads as TGTGCCAGCAGCTACAGGGTTGGAGGCTACACCTTC.

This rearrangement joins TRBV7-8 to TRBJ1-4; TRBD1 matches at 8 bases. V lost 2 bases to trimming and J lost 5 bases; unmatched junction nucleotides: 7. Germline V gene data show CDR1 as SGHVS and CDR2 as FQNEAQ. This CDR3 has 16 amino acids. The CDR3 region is CASSLRDRNLNEKLFF. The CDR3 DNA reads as TGTGCCAGCAGCTTACGGGACAGGAATTTAAATGAAAAACTGTTTTTT.

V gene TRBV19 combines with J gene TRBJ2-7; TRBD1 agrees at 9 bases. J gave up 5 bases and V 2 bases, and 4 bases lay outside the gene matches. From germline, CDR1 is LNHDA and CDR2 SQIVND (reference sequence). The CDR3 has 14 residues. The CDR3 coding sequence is TGTGCCAGTAGTATAACAGGGGGCTTGAACGAGCAGTACTTC. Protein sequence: CASSITGGLNEQYF.

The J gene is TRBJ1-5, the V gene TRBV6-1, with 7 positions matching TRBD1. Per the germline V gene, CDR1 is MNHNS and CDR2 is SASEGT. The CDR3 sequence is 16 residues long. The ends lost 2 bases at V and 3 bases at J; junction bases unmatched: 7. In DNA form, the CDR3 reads TGTGCCAGCAGTGAAAGGGCAGGGGGGCACAATCAGCCCCAGCATTTT. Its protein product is CASSERAGGHNQPQHF.

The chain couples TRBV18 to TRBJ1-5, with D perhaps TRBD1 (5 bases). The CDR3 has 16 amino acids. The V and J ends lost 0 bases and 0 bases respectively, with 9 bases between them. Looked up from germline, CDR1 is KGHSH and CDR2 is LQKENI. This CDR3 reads CASSPPGQASNQPQHF. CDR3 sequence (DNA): TGTGCCAGCTCACCACCGGGGCAGGCTAGCAATCAGCCCCAGCATTTT.

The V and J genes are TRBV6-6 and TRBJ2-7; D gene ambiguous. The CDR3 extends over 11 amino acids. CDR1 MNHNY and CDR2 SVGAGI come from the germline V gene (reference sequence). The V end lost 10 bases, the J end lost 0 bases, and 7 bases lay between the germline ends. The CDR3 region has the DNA TGTGCCAACACCGACTCCTACGAGCAGTACTTC. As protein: CANTDSYEQYF.

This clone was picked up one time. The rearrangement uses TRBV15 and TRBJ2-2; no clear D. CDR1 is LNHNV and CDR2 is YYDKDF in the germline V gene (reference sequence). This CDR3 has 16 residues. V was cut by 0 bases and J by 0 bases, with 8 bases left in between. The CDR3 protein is CATSRDDWSNTGELFF. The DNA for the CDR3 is TGTGCCACCAGCAGAGATGACTGGTCGAACACCGGGGAGCTGTTTTTT. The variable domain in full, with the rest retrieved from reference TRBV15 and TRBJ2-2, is DAMVIQNPRYQVTQFGKPVTLSCSQTLNHNVMYWYQQKSSQAPKLLFHYYDKDFNNEADTPDNFQSRRPNTSFCFLDIRSPGLGDTAMYLCATSRDDWSNTGELFFGEGSRLTVL.